A single count supports the clone carrying this T cell receptor (beta chain). This specimen belongs to a study of cytomegalovirus exposure and HLA in healthy donors. Researchers ran the PCR with 60 Vbeta and 13 Jbeta primers. Clones were sequenced by immunoSEQ multiplex PCR, and TCRdb holds only the in-frame ones, with some missing. The sample shows about 240,000 clones, 81% of them seen only once. This sequence was found in a woman aged 55-69 years in good health and CMV-seropositive. Sequenced material: PBMCs.

CDR3 loop: CATSRGRLGSYEQYF. The CDR3 DNA reads TGTGCCACCAGCAGAGGTAGACTAGGGTCCTACGAGCAGTACTTC. This chain links TRBV15 with TRBJ2-7; maybe TRBD2 (6 bases). The CDR3 is 15 amino acids. Between the trimmed V and J ends, which lost 1 base and 1 base, there was a span of 11 bases. CDR1 LNHNV and CDR2 YYDKDF come from the germline V gene (reference sequence). The whole variable domain, filled in from reference TRBV15 and TRBJ2-7, reads DAMVIQNPRYQVTQFGKPVTLSCSQTLNHNVMYWYQQKSSQAPKLLFHYYDKDFNNEADTPDNFQSRRPNTSFCFLDIRSPGLGDTAMYLCATSRGRLGSYEQYFGPGTRLTVT.